This entry lists 16 T cell receptor beta chains sequenced from one sample in a study of cytomegalovirus exposure and HLA in healthy donors. Primers included in the PCR were 60 Vbeta and 13 Jbeta primers. Here immunoSEQ multiplex PCR was the method, and the copy in TCRdb shows in-frame clones only, minus some. The sample yields 110,000 or so clones, roughly four fifths seen once. The sample consisted of PBMCs. These receptors were collected from a woman aged 18-35 years in good health and CMV-seronegative.

V is TRBV7-2 and J is TRBJ2-7, with D possibly being TRBD2 (6 bases). The CDR3 runs 13 residues. Per germline, CDR1 SGHTA and CDR2 FQGNSA. Trimming stripped 5 bases from V and 4 bases from J, with 12 bases between. CDR3 region: CASSNLEGYEQYF. The CDR3 DNA reads as TGTGCCAGCAGCAACCTGGAGGGTTACGAGCAGTACTTC. The variable domain in full, completed from reference TRBV7-2 and TRBJ2-7, reads GAGVSQSPSNKVTEKGKDVELRCDPISGHTALYWYRQSLGQGLEFLIYFQGNSAPDKSGLPSDRFSAERTGGSVSTLTIQRTQQEDSAVYLCASSNLEGYEQYFGPGTRLTVT.

The V call is TRBV5-6, the J call TRBJ2-5; D gene unclear. The CDR3 sequence is 15 residues long. In germline, CDR1 is SGHDT, CDR2 YYEEEE. The germline V and J ends were trimmed by 4 bases and 4 bases, with 17 bases remaining between them. CDR3 protein: CASSQSGRPPETQYF. CDR3 in DNA: TGTGCCAGCAGCCAATCGGGTCGACCCCCAGAGACCCAGTACTTC.

A few counts support this clone. The rearrangement joins TRBV30 to TRBJ2-1; D not resolved. The length of the CDR3 is 11 residues. V dropped 4 bases and J dropped 7 bases, with 8 bases sitting between them. Germline V lookup: CDR1 GTSNPN, CDR2 SVGIG (reference sequence). The CDR3 loop reads CAWTQQNEQFF. Here the CDR3 DNA reads TGTGCCTGGACCCAACAGAATGAGCAGTTCTTC.

The chain carries TRBV7-9 and TRBJ1-4; D uncertain. V lost 1 base and J 8 bases, leaving 14 bases between the germline ends. Looked up from germline, CDR1 is SEHNR and CDR2 is FQNEAQ (reference sequence). This CDR3 is 15 amino acids long. The CDR3 DNA is TGTGCCAGCAGCTTAGAGGCAACGGGGAGCGAAAAACTGTTTTTT. It is translated as CASSLEATGSEKLFF.

This clone turned up a few times. The V call is TRBV27, the J call TRBJ1-2; the D is unclear. The CDR3 contains 15 residues. Deletions cut 2 bases from V and 1 base from J, with 11 bases between. Germline-derived CDR1 and CDR2 are MNHEY and SMNVEV (reference sequence). DNA for the CDR3: TGTGCCAGCAGTTTAAAAGGAGGTTATAACTATGGCTACACCTTC. Encoded protein: CASSLKGGYNYGYTF.

By frequency in the sample, this clone is medium-sized (0.01 to 0.1%). The genes are TRBV6-5 and TRBJ1-6; D is unresolved. Trimming removed 6 bases from V and 9 bases from J, with 15 bases in between. Germline CDR1 is MNHEY and CDR2 is SVGAGI. The CDR3 is 14 residues long. Here the CDR3 reads CASRDMNEGSPLHF. The CDR3, as DNA: TGTGCCAGCAGAGACATGAACGAAGGTTCACCCCTCCACTTT.

The chain carries TRBV30 and TRBJ1-2; D call uncertain. The CDR3 totals 13 residues. Trimming removed 4 bases at V and 6 bases at J, with 15 bases between. Germline CDR1 is GTSNPN and CDR2 is SVGIG (reference sequence). The CDR3 is CAWITFRGNGYTF. In DNA, the CDR3 is TGTGCCTGGATAACCTTCCGGGGAAATGGCTACACCTTC.

The rearrangement joins TRBV4-2 to TRBJ2-5; tentative D call: TRBD2 (6 bases). V was cut by 2 bases and J by 0 bases, with 16 bases left in between. The CDR3 length is 17 residues. In germline, CDR1 is LGHNA, CDR2 YNFKEQ. For the CDR3, the DNA is TGTGCCAGCAGCCAACCTAGGCGTGGCGGGAACCAAGAGACCCAGTACTTC. This sequence encodes CASSQPRRGGNQETQYF.

The chain combines TRBV7-2 with TRBJ1-6; 7 nucleotides match TRBD1. Germline lookup yields CDR1 SGHTA and CDR2 FQGNSA. This CDR3 has 16 amino acids. V was clipped by 3 bases and J by 5 bases; unmatched bases: 7. The CDR3 nucleotides are TGTGCCAGCAGCTTCTCGGGACAGCACAATAATTCACCCCTCCACTTT. Translation: CASSFSGQHNNSPLHF.

CDR3 nucleotide sequence: TGTGCCAGCAGCGTAGCATGGGGGGGGGCCATAAGCACAGATACGCAGTATTTT. Translating it yields CASSVAWGGAISTDTQYF. This chain connects TRBV9 to TRBJ2-3; perhaps TRBD2 as D (7 bases). V dropped 0 bases and J dropped 0 bases, with 17 bases sitting between them. Germline values: CDR1 SGDLS, CDR2 YYNGEE. The CDR3 spans 18 residues.

The chain recombines TRBV5-6 with TRBJ1-1; TRBD1 might be the D (6 bases). The CDR3 has 12 residues. V was cut by 2 bases and J by 4 bases, with 6 bases left in between. Germline V lookup: CDR1 SGHDT, CDR2 YYEEEE. The CDR3 DNA reads as TGTGCCAGCAGCTTCAGGGGCACTGAAGCTTTCTTT. Protein: CASSFRGTEAFF.

The chain recombines TRBV15 with TRBJ1-4; D not certain. In germline, CDR1 is LNHNV, CDR2 YYDKDF (reference sequence). Deletions cut 1 base from V and 7 bases from J, with 13 bases between. The CDR3 is 15 amino acids. CDR3 in amino acids: CATSRGEGDLEKLFF. The CDR3 DNA reads TGTGCCACCAGCAGAGGGGAGGGAGACCTTGAAAAACTGTTTTTT.

This clone has just a few counts. This sequence joins TRBV5-5 and TRBJ2-6; the D is unclear. With 4 bases removed from V and 1 base from J, the gap between germline ends came to 12 bases. The V gene's germline CDR1 is SGHKS and CDR2 YYEKEE (reference sequence). This CDR3 is built from 16 residues. The CDR3 reads CASSETFRSGANVLTF. CDR3 DNA: TGTGCCAGCAGCGAAACCTTCCGGTCTGGGGCCAACGTCCTGACTTTC.

This clone was counted a single time. As DNA, the CDR3 is TGTGCCAGCAGCCCGGGGGGGGCTGGAAACACCATATATTTT. This translates into CASSPGGAGNTIYF. V is TRBV11-3 and J is TRBJ1-3; D is perhaps TRBD1 (5 bases). The CDR3 totals 14 residues. Trimming took off 5 bases at V and 2 bases at J, with 10 bases between the two ends. The V gene's germline CDR1 is SGHNT and CDR2 YENEEA.

This clone was counted a single time. This sequence joins TRBV6-6 and TRBJ2-7; 12 bases line up with TRBD2. The trim removed 7 bases at V and 2 bases at J, leaving 3 bases unmatched. The CDR3 is 14 amino acids. CDR1 and CDR2 (germline): MNHNY, SVGAGI (reference sequence). The CDR3 DNA reads as TGTGCCAGCACCCGGACTAGCGGGACCTACGAGCAGTACTTC. Amino acid sequence: CASTRTSGTYEQYF.

The V and J genes are TRBV4-1 and TRBJ2-3, with TRBD2 identical over 11 bases. The CDR3 is made up of 15 amino acids. V shed 1 base, J shed 3 bases, and the junction held 0 bases outside the gene matches. Germline V gives CDR1 MGHRA, CDR2 YSYEKL. CDR3 in amino acids: CASSQGLAGTDTQYF. For the CDR3, the DNA is TGCGCCAGCAGCCAAGGACTAGCGGGAACAGATACGCAGTATTTT.